Each of the 16 T cell receptor beta chains below was sequenced from the same sample in a study of T cells in localized non-small cell lung cancer. The method was immunoSEQ multiplex PCR; TCRdb's version includes in-frame clones alone and lacks a portion of them. The profile covers fewer than 90,000 clones, with over 60% appearing a single time and less than 20% taken by the ten largest. Sequencing was performed on PBMCs, taken before any cancer treatment. These receptor sequences come from a man aged 35 to 69 with stage II squamous cell lung carcinoma.

The gene calls are TRBV19 and TRBJ2-7; 7 bases match TRBD1. Germline assignment: CDR1 LNHDA and CDR2 SQIVND (reference sequence). The V and J ends lost 6 bases and 5 bases, in that order; junction bases with no gene match: 10. The CDR3 totals 14 residues. In DNA, the CDR3 is TGTGCCAGTAGATCGACAGGGTGGGTGGACGAGCAGTACTTC. It is translated as CASRSTGWVDEQYF.

The genes are TRBV2 and TRBJ2-7; D is unresolved. CDR3 length: 15 residues. Germline loops: CDR1 SNHLY, CDR2 FYNNEI. V was cut by 6 bases and J by 3 bases, with 18 bases left in between. CDR3 in amino acids: CASSKLKAEYYEQYF. Written as DNA, the CDR3 is TGTGCCAGCAGCAAACTTAAGGCGGAGTACTACGAGCAGTACTTC.

This sequence joins TRBV5-1 and TRBJ1-2; D is perhaps TRBD1 (6 bases). The germline gives CDR1 SGHRS, CDR2 YFSETQ. The CDR3 loop spans 16 amino acids. The germline V and J ends were trimmed by 2 bases and 5 bases, with 19 bases remaining between them. CDR3 sequence reads: CASSFSSQGRTYGYTF. The CDR3 bases are TGCGCCAGCAGCTTCTCCTCCCAGGGGCGAACATATGGCTACACCTTC.

The rearrangement joins TRBV30 to TRBJ1-6, with a weak D call TRBD1 (5 bases). This CDR3 has 17 amino acids. Germline loops: CDR1 GTSNPN, CDR2 SVGIG (reference sequence). V gave up 4 bases and J gave up 2 bases, with 18 bases separating them. CDR3 DNA: TGTGCCTGGATGGCGGCCCCACAGGTCCCCTATAATTCACCCCTCCACTTT. Its translation is CAWMAAPQVPYNSPLHF.

The chain recombines TRBV7-3 with TRBJ1-1; D might be TRBD1 (6 bases). The CDR3 contains 15 residues. Germline CDR1 SGHTA, CDR2 FQGTGA. The ends were cut back, 5 bases at V and 1 base at J, with 14 bases in the middle. This chain's CDR3 is CASSLGGTWNTEAFF. CDR3 sequence (DNA): TGTGCCAGCAGCCTCGGGGGCACGTGGAACACTGAAGCTTTCTTT.

The chain is built from TRBV27 and TRBJ2-7; 9 positions match TRBD1. This CDR3 region has 15 residues. V lost 4 bases, J lost 3 bases, and 7 bases stayed unmatched. CDR1 and CDR2 (germline): MNHEY, SMNVEV (reference sequence). CDR3 region: CASSSRDREGYEQYF. In nucleotides, the CDR3 is TGTGCCAGCAGTTCCCGGGACAGGGAGGGCTACGAGCAGTACTTC.

This chain uses TRBV5-4 with TRBJ1-3, with unresolved D. The CDR3 is 13 amino acids. In germline, CDR1 is SGHNT, CDR2 YYREEE (reference sequence). V lost 0 bases and J lost 2, with 3 bases in between. The CDR3 nucleotides read TGTGCCAGCAGCTTGGGGGCTGGAAACACCATATATTTT. Translating it yields CASSLGAGNTIYF. Looking up the rest from reference TRBV5-4 and TRBJ1-3 gives the full variable domain: ETGVTQSPTHLIKTRGQQVTLRCSSQSGHNTVSWYQQALGQGPQFIFQYYREEENGRGNFPPRFSGLQFPNYSSELNVNALELDDSALYLCASSLGAGNTIYFGEGSWLTVV.

This clone appeared once. The chain joins TRBV6-5 to TRBJ1-3; D remains unclear. CDR1 MNHEY and CDR2 SVGAGI come from the germline V gene. The CDR3 runs 11 residues. V was pared by 8 bases and J by 4 bases, with 6 bases between. CDR3 in amino acids: CASQTGNTIYF. CDR3 in DNA: TGTGCCAGCCAAACGGGAAACACCATATATTTT.

This chain uses TRBV10-3 with TRBJ2-2; no clear D gene. V was shortened by 2 bases and J by 5 bases, with 6 bases between the two germline ends. Germline CDR1 reads ENHRY; CDR2 reads SYGVKD. The CDR3 runs to 13 residues. The CDR3 sequence is CAISERETGELFF. The CDR3 DNA is TGTGCCATCAGTGAGAGAGAGACCGGGGAGCTGTTTTTT.

The chain has TRBV5-1 and TRBJ2-3, with 10 bases matching TRBD2. CDR1 is SGHRS and CDR2 is YFSETQ in the germline V gene. The CDR3 spans 15 residues. V lost 4 bases and J lost 1; bases outside the gene matches: 3. Here the CDR3 reads CASSPGLAGTDTQYF. The CDR3 region has the DNA TGCGCCAGCAGCCCCGGACTAGCGGGCACAGATACGCAGTATTTT.

The gene calls are TRBV4-3 and TRBJ2-1; 7 nucleotides agree with TRBD1. The germline V gene has CDR1 LGHNA and CDR2 YSLEER. This CDR3 comprises 20 residues. V trimming: 0 bases; J trimming: 3 bases; junction bases outside the gene matches: 17. The CDR3 DNA reads as TGCGCCAGCAGCCAAGAGGTGGTAGGGGGCTCGACCCCCGGCTACAATGAGCAGTTCTTC. It specifies CASSQEVVGGSTPGYNEQFF.

This clone was seen repeatedly, ten times or more. The chain is built from TRBV9 and TRBJ1-6; no clear D. This CDR3 region has 13 residues. Germline V CDR1 and CDR2: SGDLS, YYNGEE. V lost 3 bases and J 10 bases, leaving 11 bases between the germline ends. CDR3 sequence reads: CASSADPGSPLHF. The CDR3 coding sequence is TGTGCCAGCAGCGCAGACCCGGGCTCACCCCTCCACTTT.

This chain connects TRBV25-1 to TRBJ2-5, with D possibly being TRBD1 (6 bases). The CDR3 is 14 residues long. Trimming left V 4 bases short and J 4 bases short, with 13 bases between. Germline assignment: CDR1 MGHDK and CDR2 SYGVNS. CDR3 coding DNA: TGTGCCAGCAGTGTCGCGAAAGGGGGAGAGACCCAGTACTTC. Translated: CASSVAKGGETQYF.

The V gene is TRBV19, the J gene TRBJ1-5, with 8 positions matching TRBD1. CDR1 is LNHDA and CDR2 is SQIVND in the germline V gene (reference sequence). V lost 8 bases to trimming and J lost 2 bases; unmatched junction nucleotides: 5. The CDR3 is 14 amino acids. For the CDR3, the DNA is TGTGCCAGTCGGGACAGGTTAGGCAATCAGCCCCAGCATTTT. This codes for CASRDRLGNQPQHF.

This chain connects TRBV25-1 to TRBJ1-1; TRBD1 is a possible D gene (6 bases). The V gene's germline CDR1 is MGHDK and CDR2 SYGVNS. Trimming stripped 7 bases from V and 6 bases from J, with 15 bases between. The CDR3 has 13 residues. CDR3 DNA: TGTGCCAGCACCTCAGGGGCAGGGGCTGAAGCTTTCTTT. The encoded protein is CASTSGAGAEAFF. Complete variable domain (other parts from reference TRBV25-1 and TRBJ1-1): EADIYQTPRYLVIGTGKKITLECSQTMGHDKMYWYQQDPGMELHLIHYSYGVNSTEKGDLSSESTVSRIRTEHFPLTLESARPSHTSQYLCASTSGAGAEAFFGQGTRLTVV.

This rearrangement joins TRBV7-9 to TRBJ2-3; 10 bases are shared with TRBD2. The V and J ends lost 7 bases and 0 bases, in that order; junction bases with no gene match: 7. The CDR3 has 16 residues. Germline CDR1 is SEHNR and CDR2 is FQNEAQ (reference sequence). The CDR3 DNA is TGTGCCAGCACCTTCGGACTAGCGGCTAGCACAGATACGCAGTATTTT. Translation gives CASTFGLAASTDTQYF.